These T cell receptor beta chains were read from a single sample in a study of early T cells in non-severe SARS-CoV-2 infection. One entry per CDR3 protein, called by TCRdb with MiXCR from the 5' RACE reads. The sample records 55,000 to 80,000 distinct CDR3 sequences, 8% to 9% being singletons. Specimen: whole blood, collected at baseline. These receptors came from an adult who was a healthcare worker with PCR-confirmed SARS-CoV-2 infection or an uninfected control (not recorded which). Both conserved end residues are trimmed from each CDR3. Clone size appears in some rows only: once, few, many, or a class for an expanded clone.

j_gene,v_gene,abundance,CDR3aa
TRBJ2-3,TRBV6-5,many,ASSPGTGGTDTQY
TRBJ2-3,TRBV5-6,many,ASSVTSGDTQY
TRBJ1-6,TRBV6-6,NA,ASSYRDDNSPLH
TRBJ2-1,TRBV7-3,NA,ASSPNYGGQLNEQF
TRBJ2-2,TRBV30,NA,AWGPLLAGTGELF
TRBJ2-7,TRBV10-2,few,ASSNLLLNYEQY
TRBJ2-1,TRBV6-5,many,ASSYSVGLNEQF
TRBJ2-7,TRBV7-3,NA,ASSQANWDEQY
TRBJ2-5,TRBV7-9,many,ASSSPIAGDQETQY
TRBJ2-3,TRBV9,few,ASSFSLSLGDTQY
TRBJ2-3,TRBV7-2,few,ASSLVLAGGDTQY
TRBJ2-5,TRBV3-1,few,ASSPGRRGQETQY
TRBJ1-1,TRBV10-1,NA,ASSDPPGSKDEAF
TRBJ1-5,TRBV12-3/TRBV12-4,many,ASTPGPWQPQH
TRBJ2-7,TRBV7-2,many,ASSPERILPYEQY
TRBJ1-2,TRBV7-8,many,ASSQGTAPNYGYT
TRBJ1-1,TRBV6-2/TRBV6-3,NA,ASSYKGARTEAF
TRBJ2-1,TRBV7-9,few,ASTLGEVLQ
TRBJ1-6,TRBV5-4,NA,ASSLRPGLLN
TRBJ2-1,TRBV20-1,NA,SATPGASYNEQS
TRBJ1-1,TRBV7-3,few,ASSSFMNTEAF
TRBJ2-2,TRBV7-9,many,ASSFEELF
TRBJ2-7,TRBV4-1,NA,ASSQDEQIRDEQY
TRBJ1-6,TRBV5-1,NA,ASSLAWGNQSPLH
TRBJ2-1,TRBV24-1,NA,ATSDPGTQRDEQF
TRBJ2-2,TRBV6-1,NA,ASAGTSYTGELF